What follows are 12 T cell receptor beta chains derived from one specimen sequenced in a study of cytomegalovirus exposure and HLA in healthy donors. This PCR relied on a set of 60 Vbeta primers and 13 Jbeta primers. Assay used: immunoSEQ multiplex PCR; TCRdb lists only in-frame clones, some missing. The data show 120,000 to 150,000 clones, about 72% seen once. Sample: PBMCs. The receptors were gathered from a man aged 35 to 55 in good health and CMV-seronegative.

This chain uses TRBV18 with TRBJ2-1; TRBD2 aligns across 10 bases. CDR1 KGHSH and CDR2 LQKENI come from the germline V gene. With 8 bases clipped from V and 6 bases from J, the junction kept 10 bases outside the gene matches. This CDR3 has 15 amino acids. CDR3 nucleotide sequence: TGTGCCAGCCGTCCTAGCGGGAGCCCCCCCAATGAGCAGTTCTTC. Translation: CASRPSGSPPNEQFF.

This chain links TRBV7-6 with TRBJ2-7, with 10 bases lining up with TRBD1. Germline loops: CDR1 SGHVS, CDR2 FNYEAQ. Losses at the gene ends were 5 bases for V and 3 bases for J; bases not matched to a gene: 7. The CDR3 is made up of 15 amino acids. The CDR3 region has the DNA TGTGCCAGCAGCCAGGACAGGGGGGGATTCTACGAGCAGTACTTC. Protein: CASSQDRGGFYEQYF.

This sequence joins TRBV5-4 and TRBJ2-5, with D tentatively TRBD1 (6 bases). Deletions cut 0 bases from V and 10 bases from J, with 13 bases between. Germline V gene sequence: CDR1 SGHNT, CDR2 YYREEE (reference sequence). The CDR3 is made up of 13 amino acids. The CDR3 sequence: CASSLAPRGNQYF. The CDR3 DNA follows: TGTGCCAGCAGCTTGGCCCCCAGGGGAAACCAGTACTTC.

The rearrangement uses TRBV30 and TRBJ2-1, with D unresolved. The CDR3 runs to 13 residues. V was shortened by 8 bases and J by 2 bases, with 13 bases between the two germline ends. CDR1 and CDR2 from the germline V gene are GTSNPN and SVGIG (reference sequence). The CDR3 loop reads CAELLGPYNEQFF. CDR3 bases: TGTGCCGAGCTACTGGGCCCCTACAATGAGCAGTTCTTC. The full variable domain, its missing parts supplied by reference TRBV30 and TRBJ2-1, is SQTIHQWPATLVQPVGSPLSLECTVEGTSNPNLYWYRQAAGRGLQLLFYSVGIGQISSEVPQNLSASRPQDRQFILSSKKLLLSDSGFYLCAELLGPYNEQFFGPGTRLTVL.

CDR3 nucleotide sequence: TGCGCCAGCAGAGACACGGACAGGGTAGATACGCAGTATTTT. Translated, it gives CASRDTDRVDTQYF. The chain carries TRBV10-2 and TRBJ2-3, with 8 nucleotides matching TRBD1. Germline CDR1 WSHSY, CDR2 SAAADI. Trimming removed 6 bases from V and 5 bases from J; junction bases left unmatched: 7. This CDR3 comprises 14 residues.

The chain couples TRBV11-2 to TRBJ2-2; TRBD1 might be the D (5 bases). The CDR3 runs 14 residues. V was shortened by 3 bases and J by 6 bases, with 11 bases between the two germline ends. Germline CDR1 reads SGHAT; CDR2 reads FQNNGV. The CDR3 coding sequence is TGTGCCAGCAGCTTGGATCAGGGTCCCGGGGAGCTGTTTTTT. This gives the protein CASSLDQGPGELFF.

This rearrangement joins TRBV9 to TRBJ2-7, with D uncertain. This CDR3 contains 14 residues. Germline values: CDR1 SGDLS, CDR2 YYNGEE. Trimming left V 0 bases short and J 1 base short, with 8 bases between. The CDR3: CASSVGSVSYEQYF. The CDR3 DNA is TGTGCCAGCAGCGTAGGATCAGTTTCCTACGAGCAGTACTTC.

The rearrangement joins TRBV2 to TRBJ2-3, with 13 bases fitting TRBD2. V lost 6 bases to trimming and J lost 5 bases; unmatched junction nucleotides: 5. Germline CDR1 is SNHLY and CDR2 is FYNNEI. This CDR3 is built from 15 residues. The CDR3 DNA reads as TGTGCCAGCAGAAGACTAGCGGGAGGAGGAGATACGCAGTATTTT. The encoded protein is CASRRLAGGGDTQYF.

The V and J genes are TRBV7-9 and TRBJ1-1; D not resolved. This CDR3 spans 13 amino acids. V dropped 1 base and J dropped 4 bases, with 7 bases sitting between them. Germline V gene data show CDR1 as SEHNR and CDR2 as FQNEAQ (reference sequence). CDR3 protein: CASSLGGSTEAFF. Written as DNA, the CDR3 is TGTGCCAGCAGCTTAGGTGGGAGCACTGAAGCTTTCTTT.

This sequence joins TRBV4-1 and TRBJ1-2, with D uncertain. The ends were cut back, 2 bases at V and 5 bases at J, with 15 bases in the middle. The germline CDR1 and CDR2 sequences are MGHRA and YSYEKL. The CDR3 extends over 15 amino acids. The CDR3 bases are TGCGCCAGCAGCCAAAACAGCAGGAATTTTTATGGCTACACCTTC. Translating gives CASSQNSRNFYGYTF.

The rearrangement links TRBV27 to TRBJ2-3, with a tentative D call TRBD1 (5 bases). The V gene lost 5 bases and the J gene lost 1 base, with 13 bases spanning the gap. The CDR3 consists of 15 residues. Germline V CDR1 and CDR2: MNHEY, SMNVEV (reference sequence). The CDR3 reads CASSSQTDRTDTQYF. In DNA, the CDR3 is TGTGCCAGCAGTAGCCAGACAGACCGCACAGATACGCAGTATTTT.

V gene TRBV5-1 combines with J gene TRBJ2-5; D is perhaps TRBD2 (6 bases). This CDR3 has 15 amino acids. V lost 4 bases, J lost 5 bases, and 18 bases lay in between. Germline lookup yields CDR1 SGHRS and CDR2 YFSETQ. The CDR3, as DNA: TGCGCCAGCAGCATCCGCCGGGGCGCGGGGGAGACCCAGTACTTC. Its protein product is CASSIRRGAGETQYF.